This T cell receptor (beta chain) was documented in a study of blood T cell repertoires in COVID-19. Study overall: Sources were T cells, B-cell-depleted T cells, or PBMCs; the material itself was cDNA or gDNA.

Per the germline V gene, CDR1 is SEHNR and CDR2 is FQNEAQ (reference sequence). The CDR3 covers 14 residues. The germline V and J ends were trimmed by 1 base and 3 bases, with 9 bases remaining between them. As originally analysed: Reference gene primers were amplified, and this amplification served to estimate nucleated cell counts. Repertoires were generated with immunoSEQ multiplex PCR, while TCRdb's copy carries only in-frame clones and drops some. V, J and clone size reflect that table, while D and trimming were determined from the DNA. Among approximately 30,000 clones listed, about 89% were seen once.

This rearrangement joins TRBV7-9 to TRBJ1-2; D remains ambiguous. The sample was peripheral blood. This TCR came from a human donor in a cohort sampled during active COVID-19. CDR3 amino acids: CASSLGGPHYGYTF. The CDR3 DNA reads as TGTGCCAGCAGCTTAGGAGGGCCCCACTATGGCTACACCTTC.